This T cell receptor beta chain was sequenced for a study of CD8+CD57+ T cells in acquired aplastic anemia. The CDR3 spans 14 residues. Germline V lookup: CDR1 SNHLY, CDR2 FYNNEI. V was pared by 4 bases and J by 4 bases, with 7 bases of the junction left unmatched. Genomic DNA constituted the template upon which TCR beta VDJ and CDR3 profiling was performed. MiXCR, run by TCRdb on the reads, gives a single entry per CDR3 protein. The sample carries roughly 150,000 distinct CDR3 sequences, 40% to 55% recorded once. Individuals selected for sequencing had exhibited CD8+CD57+ cell expansion on flow cytometry. This clonotype was counted a few times. With a much larger clone just one base away, this may be a read error.

The chain couples TRBV2 to TRBJ2-7, with 7 nucleotides matching TRBD2. The TCR sequence derives from a human donor with aplastic anemia. The sample consisted of sorted CD4+, CD8+, or CD8+CD57+ T cells (not recorded which) from PBMCs. The CDR3, as DNA: TGTGCCAGCAGTGCTATGGGGGGGGGATACGAGCAGTACGTC. As protein: CASSAMGGGYEQYV.